This T cell receptor beta chain was recorded in a study of post-analysis software for immune sequencing data. The study, taken as a whole, reports: Among five TRBV segments more frequent in patients than controls were TRBV5-6, TRBV5-1 and TRBV20-1.

On this clonotype: Its antigen is still unknown.

Presence of unique molecular identifiers characterized the TCR beta cDNA libraries. Using its own MiXCR run on the PCR reads, TCRdb lists one record per CDR3 protein. The table has about 180,000 distinct CDR3 sequences, roughly 30% seen once; the top ten hold roughly 1.6%. Germline V gene sequence: CDR1 LNHDA, CDR2 SQIVND (reference sequence). Losses at the gene ends were 5 bases for V and 0 bases for J; bases not matched to a gene: 6. The CDR3 runs to 15 residues. The source material was blood. This rearrangement joins TRBV19 to TRBJ2-7, with 8 bases that match TRBD1. The sequence was obtained from a girl aged 10 to 17 with multiple sclerosis. The CDR3 sequence is CASSSRDRSSYEQYF. CDR3 nucleotides: TGTGCCAGTAGTTCCCGGGACAGGAGCTCCTACGAGCAGTACTTC.